The clone carrying this T cell receptor beta chain was observed a handful of times. Preparation of the TCRbeta library was carried out with unique molecular identifiers. One entry per CDR3 protein, called by TCRdb with MiXCR from the PCR reads. Of hundreds of thousands of distinct CDR3 sequences listed, about an eighth are singletons. This specimen belongs to a study of T-cell reconstitution after alpha-beta-depleted transplantation in children. The CDR3 length is 15 residues. Trimming took off 4 bases at V and 5 bases at J, with 14 bases between the two ends. Germline CDR1 is SGHVS and CDR2 is FNYEAQ.

This receptor was obtained from a human donor who donated a stem cell graft to a child with Fanconi anemia. Source: PBMCs, taken from the stem cell graft. The rearrangement joins TRBV7-6 to TRBJ2-2; D gene uncertain. This CDR3 reads CASSSGTFLTGELFF. The CDR3 DNA sequence: TGTGCCAGCAGCTCCGGAACTTTTTTGACCGGGGAGCTGTTTTTT.